Below, 11 T cell receptor beta chains from the same sample are listed, as sequenced in a study of blood T cell repertoires in COVID-19. Assay: immunoSEQ multiplex PCR; the TCRdb copy retains only in-frame clones and omits some. The sample lists 180,000 or so clones, approximately 80% occurring once. Source material: PBMCs or T cells enriched from blood (not recorded which). Receptors were obtained from a man between 60 and 70 years old who had been exposed to COVID-19.

The chain recombines TRBV7-7 with TRBJ2-5, with TRBD2 matching 7 bases. V shed 4 bases, J shed 0 bases, and the junction held 5 bases outside the gene matches. Germline lookup yields CDR1 SSHAT and CDR2 FNYEAQ (reference sequence). The CDR3 runs to 15 residues. This chain's CDR3 is CASSSGTTYQETQYF. In nucleotides, the CDR3 is TGTGCCAGCAGCTCGGGGACTACGTACCAAGAGACCCAGTACTTC.

Here the CDR3 reads CASSPGTAETQYF. The CDR3 DNA reads TGTGCCAGCAGCCCCGGGACAGCTGAGACCCAGTACTTC. The rearrangement joins TRBV7-6 to TRBJ2-5; 7 bases match TRBD1. Germline V gene lookup returns CDR1 SGHVS and CDR2 FNYEAQ. J lost 5 bases, V lost 5 bases, and 5 bases had no gene match. The CDR3 sequence is 13 residues long.

Concerning this clone: Other DNA sequences in the same sample also yield this CDR3. V usage is TRBV24-1 and J usage is TRBJ1-5, with D unresolved. CDR1 is KGHDR and CDR2 is SFDVKD in the germline V gene. Trimming pared 1 base from V and 2 bases from J, leaving 8 bases between. The CDR3 is 15 residues long. This CDR3 reads CATSDLGSGNQPQHF. The CDR3 coding sequence is TGTGCCACCAGTGATTTAGGCAGCGGCAATCAGCCCCAGCATTTT.

This clone has more than one count but fewer than ten. This chain joins TRBV5-1 and TRBJ1-2; 9 bases line up with TRBD1. The length of the CDR3 is 15 residues. The trim removed 0 bases at V and 8 bases at J, leaving 8 bases unmatched. Germline CDR1 reads SGHRS; CDR2 reads YFSETQ. This CDR3 is CASSLAVDRGSGYTF. In nucleotides, the CDR3 is TGCGCCAGCAGCTTGGCCGTGGACAGGGGAAGCGGCTACACCTTC.

This clone was observed once. This chain joins TRBV12-3 or TRBV12-4 and TRBJ2-1; D may be TRBD2 (6 bases). V lost 6 bases and J lost 12, with 15 bases in between. The CDR3 length is 12 residues. CDR3 region: CASSRLEVPQFF. Here the CDR3 DNA reads TGTGCCAGCAGCCGACTAGAGGTCCCGCAGTTCTTC.

This chain uses TRBV13 with TRBJ1-4; no clear D gene. The germline V and J ends were trimmed by 1 base and 4 bases, with 10 bases remaining between them. This CDR3 contains 15 residues. The germline V gene encodes CDR1 PRHDT and CDR2 FYEKMQ (reference sequence). The CDR3 DNA sequence: TGTGCCAGCAGCTTAGCAGCGGGGATTAATGAAAAACTGTTTTTT. Encoded protein: CASSLAAGINEKLFF.

This clone was seen a single time. The chain is built from TRBV27 and TRBJ1-1; no clear D. The V end lost 2 bases, the J end lost 5 bases, and 12 bases lay between the germline ends. The CDR3 consists of 14 residues. CDR1 is MNHEY, CDR2 SMNVEV, per germline (reference sequence). CDR3 in amino acids: CASSLGRRRTEAFF. The CDR3 DNA sequence: TGTGCCAGCAGTTTAGGGCGGCGGAGGACTGAAGCTTTCTTT.

This rearrangement joins TRBV7-3 to TRBJ2-7; TRBD1 might be the D (6 bases). Germline V gene sequence: CDR1 SGHTA, CDR2 FQGTGA. This CDR3 is built from 12 residues. Trimming took 4 bases from V and 11 from J, leaving 15 bases between them. This CDR3 is CASSSYRAGKYF. CDR3 DNA sequence: TGTGCCAGCAGCTCCTACAGGGCCGGTAAGTACTTC.

The chain couples TRBV19 to TRBJ2-1, with a tentative D call TRBD2 (5 bases). The CDR3 length is 19 residues. Germline lookup yields CDR1 LNHDA and CDR2 SQIVND (reference sequence). V was cut by 5 bases and J by 2 bases, with 25 bases left in between. The CDR3 DNA follows: TGTGCCAGTAGTCTCCCCCCCCGGGGAGCCGTTAACACCTACAATGAGCAGTTCTTC. Residues: CASSLPPRGAVNTYNEQFF.

This clone was counted between two and nine times. The rearrangement uses TRBV24-1 and TRBJ1-5, with no clear D. V lost 4 bases to trimming and J lost 0 bases, with 12 bases between them. In germline, CDR1 is KGHDR, CDR2 SFDVKD. This CDR3 comprises 16 residues. The CDR3 DNA reads TGTGCCACCAGTGACCGAGGGCTTAATAGCAATCAGCCCCAGCATTTT. This sequence encodes CATSDRGLNSNQPQHF.

This sequence joins TRBV6-5 and TRBJ1-2, with TRBD1 identical over 11 bases. Germline-derived CDR1 and CDR2 are MNHEY and SVGAGI. The ends lost 4 bases at V and 8 bases at J; junction bases unmatched: 6. The CDR3 sequence is 14 residues long. The CDR3 DNA reads TGTGCCAGCAGTTCCGGGACAGGGGGAGGCGGCTACACCTTC. It translates to CASSSGTGGGGYTF.